The clone carrying this TCR beta chain was observed at least ten times. The sample is drawn from a study of response to subunit inactivated influenza vaccine. V was trimmed by 3 bases and J by 1 base, leaving 6 bases between them. The CDR3 sequence is 13 residues long. Germline lookup yields CDR1 ENHRY and CDR2 SYGVKD. MiXCR, run by TCRdb on the RT-PCR reads, gives a single entry per CDR3 protein. The sample lists roughly 710,000 distinct CDR3 sequences, 12% to 15% occurring once. This chain joins TRBV10-3 and TRBJ1-1; no definite D call. The TCR sequence derives from a man aged 45-60 years who received an inactivated influenza vaccine. The source was PBMCs from blood, collected about 14 days before vaccination. Here the CDR3 DNA reads TGTGCCATCAGTGATGGGAGGAACACTGAAGCTTTCTTT. This sequence encodes CAISDGRNTEAFF.